Listed below are T cell receptor beta chains from one sample, sequenced in a study of T cell responses to AZD1222 COVID-19 vaccine. Here immunoSEQ multiplex PCR was the method, and the copy in TCRdb shows in-frame clones only, minus some. There are 100,000 to 150,000 clones in the sample; roughly nine tenths occur only once, and just over 7% lies in the top ten. The source was peripheral blood, collected on day 0 of AZD1222 vaccination. All receptors come from an adult in good health. Each CDR3 is given with its conserved first and last residue. The order of the fields is J gene, clone size, V gene, D gene, CDR3 protein, CDR3 DNA. The D gene is left open where the match is weak. The size entry is marked missing in some rows and otherwise reads once, few, many or a size class.

J gene: TRBJ1-1; clone size: .; V gene: TRBV4-1; D gene: TRBD1; CDR3 protein: CASSRGTGGILVSEAFF; CDR3 DNA: TGCGCCAGCAGCCGAGGGACAGGGGGCATTCTTGTCTCTGAAGCTTTCTTT
J gene: TRBJ1-5; clone size: .; V gene: TRBV6-2/TRBV6-3; D gene: .; CDR3 protein: CASSYPSASNQPQHF; CDR3 DNA: TGTGCCAGCAGTTATCCCAGCGCTAGCAATCAGCCCCAGCATTTT
J gene: TRBJ2-1; clone size: .; V gene: TRBV6-2/TRBV6-3; D gene: TRBD2; CDR3 protein: CASSVLGIAGAYNEQFF; CDR3 DNA: TGTGCCAGCAGTGTCCTGGGGATAGCGGGAGCGTACAATGAGCAGTTCTTC
J gene: TRBJ2-2; clone size: .; V gene: TRBV5-4; D gene: .; CDR3 protein: CASSLRGSYTGELFF; CDR3 DNA: TGTGCCAGCAGCTTGAGGGGGTCTTACACCGGGGAGCTGTTTTTT
J gene: TRBJ2-3; clone size: .; V gene: TRBV5-1; D gene: TRBD2; CDR3 protein: CASSLGLAGGNTQYF; CDR3 DNA: TGCGCCAGCAGCTTGGGACTAGCGGGAGGTAATACGCAGTATTTT
J gene: TRBJ1-2; clone size: once; V gene: TRBV9; D gene: TRBD1; CDR3 protein: CASSPRQGGYGYTF; CDR3 DNA: TGTGCCAGCAGCCCCCGACAGGGGGGGTATGGCTACACCTTC
J gene: TRBJ2-3; clone size: .; V gene: TRBV4-1; D gene: TRBD2; CDR3 protein: CASSQDGLAGVVDTQYF; CDR3 DNA: TGCGCCAGCAGCCAAGACGGACTAGCGGGAGTGGTAGATACGCAGTATTTT
J gene: TRBJ1-1; clone size: .; V gene: TRBV2; D gene: .; CDR3 protein: CASRVTRNTEAFF; CDR3 DNA: TGTGCCAGCAGGGTGACAAGGAACACTGAAGCTTTCTTT
J gene: TRBJ2-1; clone size: .; V gene: TRBV5-1; D gene: .; CDR3 protein: CASSLRTDNEQFF; CDR3 DNA: TGCGCCAGCAGCTTGAGGACCGACAATGAGCAGTTCTTC
J gene: TRBJ1-6; clone size: many; V gene: TRBV19; D gene: .; CDR3 protein: CASSSVGSPLHF; CDR3 DNA: TGTGCCAGTAGTTCAGTCGGTTCACCCCTCCACTTT
J gene: TRBJ2-7; clone size: .; V gene: TRBV7-8; D gene: .; CDR3 protein: CASSLGGNPHEQYF; CDR3 DNA: TGTGCCAGCAGCTTAGGGGGTAATCCCCACGAGCAGTACTTC
J gene: TRBJ1-3; clone size: .; V gene: TRBV6-5; D gene: .; CDR3 protein: CASSPDLRNTIYF; CDR3 DNA: TGTGCCAGCAGCCCGGACTTACGAAACACCATATATTTT
J gene: TRBJ1-5; clone size: .; V gene: TRBV2; D gene: TRBD1; CDR3 protein: CASSEEGTGGQPQHF; CDR3 DNA: TGTGCCAGCAGTGAAGAGGGGACAGGGGGCCAGCCCCAGCATTTT
J gene: TRBJ1-2; clone size: once; V gene: TRBV28; D gene: TRBD1; CDR3 protein: CASSPLLQGADYGYTF; CDR3 DNA: TGTGCCAGCAGCCCTCTTTTACAGGGGGCAGACTATGGCTACACCTTC
J gene: TRBJ2-6; clone size: .; V gene: TRBV2; D gene: TRBD1; CDR3 protein: CASSADRAQPGANVLTF; CDR3 DNA: TGTGCCAGCAGTGCCGACAGGGCACAACCTGGGGCCAACGTCCTGACTTTC
J gene: TRBJ1-5; clone size: .; V gene: TRBV5-1; D gene: .; CDR3 protein: CASSLGRNQPQHF; CDR3 DNA: TGCGCCAGCAGCTTAGGTCGCAATCAGCCCCAGCATTTT
J gene: TRBJ2-1; clone size: .; V gene: TRBV10-3; D gene: .; CDR3 protein: CAISGPGPSDREQFF; CDR3 DNA: TGTGCCATCAGTGGCCCGGGTCCTTCTGATAGGGAGCAGTTCTTC
J gene: TRBJ2-2; clone size: .; V gene: TRBV19; D gene: .; CDR3 protein: CASSMRYSTQPGELFF; CDR3 DNA: TGTGCCAGTAGTATGAGATACAGCACCCAACCCGGGGAGCTGTTTTTT
J gene: TRBJ1-4; clone size: once; V gene: TRBV15; D gene: .; CDR3 protein: CATSRDRRRLDEKLFF; CDR3 DNA: TGTGCCACCAGCAGAGATCGACGGCGGTTAGATGAAAAACTGTTTTTT
J gene: TRBJ1-1; clone size: .; V gene: TRBV28; D gene: .; CDR3 protein: CASTAGAGMNTEAFF; CDR3 DNA: TGTGCCAGCACCGCGGGGGCTGGAATGAACACTGAAGCTTTCTTT
J gene: TRBJ1-5; clone size: .; V gene: TRBV6-5; D gene: .; CDR3 protein: CASSYGGANNQPQHF; CDR3 DNA: TGTGCCAGCAGTTACGGGGGTGCTAACAATCAGCCCCAGCATTTT
J gene: TRBJ2-3; clone size: .; V gene: TRBV27; D gene: TRBD2; CDR3 protein: CASSFTGLAGETDTQYF; CDR3 DNA: TGTGCCAGCAGTTTCACCGGGCTAGCGGGAGAAACAGATACGCAGTATTTT
J gene: TRBJ1-1; clone size: .; V gene: TRBV6-5; D gene: .; CDR3 protein: CASLWNKNTEAFF; CDR3 DNA: TGTGCCAGTCTCTGGAACAAGAACACTGAAGCTTTCTTT
J gene: TRBJ2-3; clone size: .; V gene: TRBV10-1; D gene: TRBD2; CDR3 protein: CASSESAAGEDTQYF; CDR3 DNA: TGCGCCAGCAGTGAGTCGGCAGCGGGAGAGGATACGCAGTATTTT
J gene: TRBJ2-7; clone size: .; V gene: TRBV7-3; D gene: .; CDR3 protein: CASSLDSSYEQYF; CDR3 DNA: TGTGCCAGCAGCTTGGACAGCTCCTACGAGCAGTACTTC
J gene: TRBJ1-2; clone size: .; V gene: TRBV9; D gene: TRBD1; CDR3 protein: CASSGQDRGGGYGYTF; CDR3 DNA: TGTGCCAGCAGCGGCCAGGACAGGGGAGGAGGCTATGGCTACACCTTC
J gene: TRBJ1-1; clone size: once; V gene: TRBV13; D gene: .; CDR3 protein: CASSLQLNTEAFF; CDR3 DNA: TGTGCCAGCAGCTTACAGTTAAACACTGAAGCTTTCTTT
J gene: TRBJ1-5; clone size: .; V gene: TRBV6-5; D gene: .; CDR3 protein: CASRGRTNQPQHF; CDR3 DNA: TGTGCCAGCAGAGGACGGACCAATCAGCCCCAGCATTTT
J gene: TRBJ2-2; clone size: .; V gene: TRBV27; D gene: TRBD2; CDR3 protein: CASSPVAGVNTGELFF; CDR3 DNA: TGTGCCAGCAGTCCCGTAGCGGGAGTCAACACCGGGGAGCTGTTTTTT
J gene: TRBJ2-7; clone size: .; V gene: TRBV7-9; D gene: .; CDR3 protein: CASSLGTPHYISYEQYF; CDR3 DNA: TGTGCCAGCAGCTTAGGCACGCCACACTACATCTCCTACGAGCAGTACTTC
J gene: TRBJ1-3; clone size: .; V gene: TRBV2; D gene: .; CDR3 protein: CASSDPLNSGNTIYF; CDR3 DNA: TGTGCCAGCAGTGACCCACTTAACTCTGGAAACACCATATATTTT
J gene: TRBJ2-7; clone size: .; V gene: TRBV4-1; D gene: .; CDR3 protein: CASSQGTPPYEQYF; CDR3 DNA: TGCGCCAGCAGCCAAGGGACACCTCCTTACGAGCAGTACTTC
J gene: TRBJ2-3; clone size: .; V gene: TRBV5-8; D gene: .; CDR3 protein: CASGAKLRDTQYF; CDR3 DNA: TGTGCCAGTGGGGCGAAACTGCGAGATACGCAGTATTTT
J gene: TRBJ2-1; clone size: .; V gene: TRBV5-1; D gene: .; CDR3 protein: CASSGPGLINEQFF; CDR3 DNA: TGCGCCAGCAGCGGGCCGGGACTTATAAATGAGCAGTTCTTC
J gene: TRBJ2-7; clone size: .; V gene: TRBV5-6; D gene: .; CDR3 protein: CASSKTGRFEQYF; CDR3 DNA: TGTGCCAGCAGCAAGACCGGACGTTTTGAGCAGTACTTC
J gene: TRBJ2-4; clone size: .; V gene: TRBV4-1; D gene: .; CDR3 protein: CASSPLDIAKNIQYF; CDR3 DNA: TGCGCCAGCAGCCCCCTGGACATAGCCAAAAACATTCAGTACTTC
J gene: TRBJ1-4; clone size: .; V gene: TRBV5-4; D gene: .; CDR3 protein: CASSLGQPAPNEKLFF; CDR3 DNA: TGTGCCAGCAGCTTGGGACAACCGGCCCCTAATGAAAAACTGTTTTTT
J gene: TRBJ2-3; clone size: .; V gene: TRBV5-1; D gene: .; CDR3 protein: CASSERDTQYF; CDR3 DNA: TGCGCCAGCAGCGAGCGGGATACGCAGTATTTT
J gene: TRBJ2-2; clone size: .; V gene: TRBV29-1; D gene: .; CDR3 protein: CSGKNTGELFF; CDR3 DNA: TGCAGCGGGAAGAACACCGGGGAGCTGTTTTTT
J gene: TRBJ1-6; clone size: .; V gene: TRBV7-2; D gene: .; CDR3 protein: CASSSAGAVSPLHF; CDR3 DNA: TGTGCCAGCAGCTCCGCGGGGGCTGTTTCACCCCTCCACTTT
J gene: TRBJ2-7; clone size: .; V gene: TRBV11-2; D gene: TRBD1; CDR3 protein: CASSLVFRGTVSYEQYF; CDR3 DNA: TGTGCCAGCAGCTTAGTCTTTAGGGGGACAGTCTCCTACGAGCAGTACTTC
J gene: TRBJ2-4; clone size: .; V gene: TRBV5-4; D gene: TRBD2; CDR3 protein: CASSSGGGIQYF; CDR3 DNA: TGTGCCAGCAGCTCTGGCGGGGGCATTCAGTACTTC
J gene: TRBJ2-5; clone size: .; V gene: TRBV3-1/TRBV3-2; D gene: .; CDR3 protein: CASSQVTGSPQETQYF; CDR3 DNA: TGTGCCAGCAGCCAAGTGACCGGGAGCCCCCAAGAGACCCAGTACTTC
J gene: TRBJ1-2; clone size: once; V gene: TRBV7-9; D gene: .; CDR3 protein: CASSFKRGRDYGYTF; CDR3 DNA: TGTGCCAGCAGCTTCAAGCGAGGCAGGGACTATGGCTACACCTTC
J gene: TRBJ1-2; clone size: .; V gene: TRBV2; D gene: .; CDR3 protein: CASSELMDYGYTF; CDR3 DNA: TGTGCCAGCAGTGAATTGATGGACTATGGCTACACCTTC
J gene: TRBJ1-6; clone size: .; V gene: TRBV3-1/TRBV3-2; D gene: TRBD1; CDR3 protein: CASSSTTGANSPLHF; CDR3 DNA: TGTGCCAGCAGCTCTACGACAGGGGCCAATTCACCCCTCCACTTT
J gene: TRBJ2-2; clone size: .; V gene: TRBV5-6; D gene: .; CDR3 protein: CASSGEAGLGGELFF; CDR3 DNA: TGTGCCAGCAGCGGAGAGGCAGGGCTGGGCGGGGAGCTGTTTTTT
J gene: TRBJ2-3; clone size: .; V gene: TRBV6-4; D gene: .; CDR3 protein: CASSNRELPDTQYF; CDR3 DNA: TGTGCCAGCAGTAATCGGGAGCTGCCAGATACGCAGTATTTT
J gene: TRBJ1-2; clone size: .; V gene: TRBV3-1/TRBV3-2; D gene: .; CDR3 protein: CASSQRGSSNYGYTF; CDR3 DNA: TGTGCCAGCAGCCAGAGGGGGAGTTCTAACTATGGCTACACCTTC
J gene: TRBJ1-6; clone size: .; V gene: TRBV7-9; D gene: .; CDR3 protein: CASSSNVGVNSPLHF; CDR3 DNA: TGTGCCAGCAGCTCGAATGTAGGGGTGAATTCACCCCTCCACTTT
J gene: TRBJ1-1; clone size: once; V gene: TRBV30; D gene: .; CDR3 protein: CARQRDTEAFF; CDR3 DNA: TGTGCCCGCCAGAGGGACACTGAAGCTTTCTTT
J gene: TRBJ1-1; clone size: .; V gene: TRBV28; D gene: .; CDR3 protein: CASIPLHTEAFF; CDR3 DNA: TGTGCCAGCATACCTCTACACACTGAAGCTTTCTTT
J gene: TRBJ2-1; clone size: once; V gene: TRBV5-8; D gene: .; CDR3 protein: CASSLVEGSSYNEQFF; CDR3 DNA: TGTGCCAGCAGCTTGGTGGAGGGAAGCTCCTACAATGAGCAGTTCTTC
J gene: TRBJ2-1; clone size: .; V gene: TRBV15; D gene: .; CDR3 protein: CATSTETIGFDEQFF; CDR3 DNA: TGTGCCACCAGCACCGAGACTATCGGGTTTGATGAGCAGTTCTTC
J gene: TRBJ2-1; clone size: .; V gene: TRBV5-4; D gene: .; CDR3 protein: CASSLARAPYNEQFF; CDR3 DNA: TGTGCCAGCAGCTTGGCGAGGGCGCCCTACAATGAGCAGTTCTTC
J gene: TRBJ1-5; clone size: .; V gene: TRBV7-9; D gene: .; CDR3 protein: CASSLGHQPQHF; CDR3 DNA: TGTGCCAGCAGCTTGGGCCATCAGCCCCAGCATTTT
J gene: TRBJ2-1; clone size: .; V gene: TRBV14; D gene: .; CDR3 protein: CASSLTNEQFF; CDR3 DNA: TGTGCCAGCAGCCTGACGAATGAGCAGTTCTTC
J gene: TRBJ2-1; clone size: .; V gene: TRBV18; D gene: TRBD2; CDR3 protein: CASSRTSDYYNEQFF; CDR3 DNA: TGTGCCAGCTCCCGGACTAGCGATTACTACAATGAGCAGTTCTTC
J gene: TRBJ1-5; clone size: .; V gene: TRBV6-6; D gene: .; CDR3 protein: CASSYGQGLPQHF; CDR3 DNA: TGTGCCAGCAGTTACGGGCAGGGCTTACCCCAGCATTTT
J gene: TRBJ2-7; clone size: .; V gene: TRBV20-1; D gene: .; CDR3 protein: CSARSLETQYF; CDR3 DNA: TGCAGTGCTAGATCCTTAGAGACTCAGTACTTC